These 28 T cell receptor beta chains came from one sample sequenced in a study of tumor and adjacent non-tumor tissue in lung cancer. TCRbeta libraries were built with three rounds of nested PCR, modified from ARM-PCR. MiXCR, run by TCRdb on the multiplex PCR reads, gives a single entry per CDR3 protein. Of about 70,000 distinct CDR3 sequences listed, around 73% are singletons. This sample's RNA came from whole unsorted tissue. Sequencing was carried out using lung tumor tissue. The receptor set was obtained from a man aged 55 to 70 with non-small cell lung cancer.

This clonotype has just a few counts. V and J are TRBV20-1 and TRBJ2-2; 11 bases match TRBD2. V shed 0 bases and J 10 bases; nucleotides not matched to a gene: 13. This CDR3 is built from 17 residues. Per germline, CDR1 DFQATT and CDR2 SNEGSKA (reference sequence). The CDR3 here is CSARDLSSGREAEELFF. The CDR3 DNA follows: TGCAGTGCTAGAGATCTTAGTAGCGGGAGGGAGGCCGAGGAGCTGTTTTTT.

Concerning this clonotype itself: A junction end diverges from the germline sequence, so it may reflect a read error. The rearrangement links TRBV29-1 to TRBJ2-5; 11 nucleotides line up with TRBD2. The CDR3 covers 15 residues. Germline V gene lookup returns CDR1 SQVTM and CDR2 ANQGSEA. CDR3: CSIYSGRAGGESQYF. CDR3 nucleotide sequence: TGCAGCATCTATAGCGGGAGGGCCGGAGGAGAGTCCCAGTACTTC.

In regard to this clonotype: The junction shows a germline mismatch at one end, possibly a read error. The chain has TRBV11-1 and TRBJ2-3, with D possibly TRBD2 on 5 matching bases. CDR1 is SGHAT, CDR2 FQDESV, per germline (reference sequence). The CDR3 totals 16 residues. The CDR3 DNA reads TGTGCCAGTAGCTCCGGGCTAGCAGATGGCACAGATACGGAGTATTTT. Protein sequence: CASSSGLADGTDTEYF.

As concerns this clonotype: A read error may produce the germline difference seen at one junction end. The rearrangement joins TRBV10-2 to TRBJ2-7; possibly TRBD2 for D (5 bases). The germline V gene encodes CDR1 WSHSY and CDR2 SAAADI. This CDR3 spans 14 amino acids. Written as DNA, the CDR3 is TGCGCCAGCAGTGACAGAGGGAGCCCCTACGAGCAGTGCTTC. Protein product: CASSDRGSPYEQCF.

The chain couples TRBV6-1 to TRBJ1-5; the D gene is possibly TRBD1 (6 bases). Germline CDR1 MNHNS, CDR2 SASEGT. This CDR3 is built from 16 residues. The V and J ends lost 4 bases and 3 bases respectively, with 16 bases between them. The CDR3 DNA is TGTGCCAGCAGTGCACGGGACACTGGGCTCAATCAGCCCCAGCATTTT. Residues: CASSARDTGLNQPQHF.

Notes on this clonotype: Relative to the germline gene, one junction end is altered; a read error may explain this. The gene calls are TRBV28 and TRBJ2-7, with 7 bases that match TRBD2. The CDR3 is 18 residues long. From germline, CDR1 is MDHEN and CDR2 SYDVKM. CDR3 DNA sequence: TGTGCCAGCACTTATTTCGGCCGAGAGAGCGGGGAGAACTACGATCAGTACTTC. This encodes CASTYFGRESGENYDQYF.

In regard to this clonotype: The junction does not match germline at one end; this may be a read error. This chain connects TRBV11-3 to TRBJ2-3; D remains unclear. CDR3 length: 12 amino acids. Germline values: CDR1 SGHNT, CDR2 YENEEA. The CDR3 DNA follows: TGTGGCAGCAGCCTCTACACAGATACGCAGTATTTT. It is translated as CGSSLYTDTQYF.

This rearrangement joins TRBV9 to TRBJ1-1, with 11 nucleotides matching TRBD1. Germline CDR1 SGDLS, CDR2 YYNGEE. The CDR3 extends over 15 amino acids. The V gene end was trimmed by 3 bases and the J gene end by 4 bases; junction bases not matched to a gene: 5. The CDR3 sequence is CASSGSGTGGTEAFF. The CDR3 nucleotides are TGTGCCAGCAGCGGATCCGGGACAGGGGGCACTGAAGCTTTCTTT.

About this clonotype itself: One end of the junction does not line up with germline, which may come from a read error. The V call is TRBV12-3 or TRBV12-4, the J call TRBJ2-5, with D perhaps being TRBD1 or TRBD2 (5 bases each). This CDR3 region has 14 residues. The CDR3 is CASSLNGAGETQYF. The CDR3 DNA follows: TGTGCCAGTAGTTTAAACGGGGCTGGGGAGACCCAGTACTTC.

The chain links TRBV20-1 to TRBJ1-2; 8 bases match TRBD1. In germline, CDR1 is DFQATT, CDR2 SNEGSKA (reference sequence). The J segment lost 10 bases and the V segment lost 6 bases, leaving 7 bases of the junction unmatched. CDR3 length: 11 amino acids. CDR3 residues: CSAQTGADYTF. DNA of the CDR3: TGCAGTGCGCAGACAGGGGCAGACTACACCTTC.

Concerning this clonotype itself: This may come from a read error, since a much larger clone is one base off. The V and J genes are TRBV5-4 and TRBJ2-5, with 7 bases aligning to TRBD2. The V gene's germline CDR1 is SGHNT and CDR2 YYREEE (reference sequence). V dropped 9 bases and J dropped 1; count of bases not matched to a gene: 9. This CDR3 has 14 amino acids. The CDR3 DNA follows: TGTGCCAACAGTTCCGGGACTACCCAAGAGACCCAGTACTTC. The encoded protein is CANSSGTTQETQYF.

A remark on this clonotype: Mismatch with germline at one junction end may stem from a read error. The CDR3, as DNA: TGCATCGTTGAGGCGGGATACGTGCAGTTCTTC. Its protein is CIVEAGYVQFF. The genes are TRBV29-1 and TRBJ2-1; maybe TRBD2 (6 bases). The length of the CDR3 is 11 residues. Looked up from germline, CDR1 is SQVTM and CDR2 is ANQGSEA.

In DNA form, the CDR3 reads TGCGCCAGCAGATCTTACGGACGGGACAATGAGCAGTTCTTC. This translates into CASRSYGRDNEQFF. The chain combines TRBV5-1 with TRBJ2-1, with no clear D. Per the germline V gene, CDR1 is SGHRS and CDR2 is YFSETQ. The CDR3 is 14 amino acids. Trimming pared 5 bases from V and 5 bases from J, leaving 14 bases between.

Worth noting for this clonotype: An end of the junction does not agree with germline; a read error may underlie this. CDR3 protein: CAISYDWSDKLYNEQFF. The CDR3 DNA reads TGTGCCATCAGTTACGACTGGTCTGATAAATTATACAATGAGCAGTTCTTC. This rearrangement joins TRBV6-2 or TRBV6-3 to TRBJ2-1; no clear D gene. The CDR3 contains 17 residues. Germline loops: CDR1 MNHEY, CDR2 SVGEGT.

This clonotype was counted a few times. The rearrangement links TRBV5-1 to TRBJ1-4; D perhaps matches TRBD1 (5 bases). V was pared by 2 bases and J by 8 bases, with 22 bases between. Germline V gene lookup returns CDR1 SGHRS and CDR2 YFSETQ. The CDR3 covers 17 residues. The CDR3 DNA reads as TGCGCCAGCAGCTTCGGGCTGGGGGAATCGGGCGAGGAAAAACTGTTTTTT. Amino acid sequence: CASSFGLGESGEEKLFF.

In the case of this clonotype: Relative to the germline gene, one junction end is altered; a read error may explain this. The gene calls are TRBV20-1 and TRBJ2-1; the match to TRBD2 covers 8 bases. Germline values: CDR1 DFQATT, CDR2 SNEGSKA (reference sequence). This CDR3 spans 14 amino acids. This CDR3 reads CTVRDQRTSYEQLF. CDR3 nucleotides: TGCACTGTTAGAGATCAACGGACTAGCTATGAGCAGCTCTTC.

J is TRBJ2-7 and V is TRBV6-5, with TRBD2 identical over 7 bases. Per germline, CDR1 MNHEY and CDR2 SVGAGI. The CDR3 runs to 14 residues. V trimming: 10 bases; J trimming: 7 bases; junction bases outside the gene matches: 16. CDR3 DNA: TGTGCCAACACCCTGGGAGGGCCCTCGAATGAGCAGTACTTC. It specifies CANTLGGPSNEQYF.

With regard to this clonotype: The junction shows a germline mismatch at one end, possibly a read error. The CDR3 loop is CASSYSGVAVNDQFF. As DNA, the CDR3 is TGTGCCAGCAGTTACTCGGGCGTCGCAGTCAATGATCAGTTCTTC. V usage is TRBV6-5 and J usage is TRBJ2-1; D ambiguous. The CDR3 consists of 15 residues. Germline V CDR1 and CDR2: MNHEY, SVGAGI.

Comment on this clonotype: Being one base from a much bigger clone, this may be a read error. The chain couples TRBV30 to TRBJ2-7, with D unresolved. V was cut by 2 bases and J by 4 bases, with 6 bases left in between. Germline V gene sequence: CDR1 GTSNPN, CDR2 SVGIG (reference sequence). The CDR3 extends over 11 amino acids. CDR3 amino acids: CAWSLEYEQYF. The CDR3 DNA follows: TGTGCCTGGAGTCTAGAATACGAGCAGTACTTC.

As concerns this clonotype: The CDR3 does not end in the conserved phenylalanine or tryptophan, so this is likely a read error. The V and J genes are TRBV30 and TRBJ1-2, with 7 positions matching TRBD1. The CDR3 runs to 14 residues. Germline trimming cut 2 bases from V and 7 bases from J; bases unmatched to any gene: 10. Germline-derived CDR1 and CDR2 are GTSNPN and SVGIG (reference sequence). DNA for the CDR3: TGTGCCTGGAGTATATTGGCAGGGGGTGGTGGCTACACCTTA. It specifies CAWSILAGGGGYTL.

As for this clonotype: Compared with germline, one end of the junction differs, possibly owing to a read error. The rearrangement joins TRBV6-5 to TRBJ2-7, with 12 bases that match TRBD2. The CDR3 length is 16 residues. Germline V gives CDR1 MNHEY, CDR2 SVGAGI. The CDR3 bases are TGTGGCAGCAGTTTCCGAGGACTAGCGGGGACCTATGAGCAGTACTTC. Its translation is CGSSFRGLAGTYEQYF.

J is TRBJ1-1 and V is TRBV29-1; D is unclear. Germline-derived CDR1 and CDR2 are SQVTM and ANQGSEA. This CDR3 is 13 amino acids long. The CDR3 sequence is CSASAGGYTEAFF. In DNA, the CDR3 is TGCAGTGCCTCGGCAGGAGGGTACACTGAAGCTTTCTTT. Full variable domain (missing parts from reference TRBV29-1 and TRBJ1-1): SAVISQKPSRDICQRGTSLTIQCQVDSQVTMMFWYRQQPGQSLTLIATANQGSEATYESGFVIDKFPISRPNLTFSTLTVSNMSPEDSSIYLCSASAGGYTEAFFGQGTRLTVV.

Turning to this clonotype: The germline gene is not matched at one end of the junction; a read error may be the cause. The chain carries TRBV20-1 and TRBJ2-3, with TRBD2 as a possible D gene (5 bases). From germline, CDR1 is DFQATT and CDR2 SNEGSKA (reference sequence). The CDR3 spans 16 residues. CDR3 protein: CSALRSEGAHTDKQYF. Here the CDR3 DNA reads TGCAGTGCCCTCAGGTCTGAGGGAGCGCACACAGATAAGCAGTATTTT.

Many counts were recorded for this clonotype. Likely a read error: the CDR3 ends without its conserved phenylalanine or tryptophan. The DNA is left out, because the CDR3 cannot be placed on it with certainty; the CDR3 is given as TCRdb lists it. The chain links TRBV10-3 to TRBJ1-2. Germline loops: CDR1 ENHRY, CDR2 SYGVKD. 12 amino acids form the CDR3, both terminal residues included. The CDR3 reads CAISESTAGMAL.

In the case of this clonotype: Because it lacks the conserved phenylalanine or tryptophan at the end, this CDR3 is likely a read error. The chain uses TRBV28 and TRBJ1-3; D is unclear. Germline CDR1 reads MDHEN; CDR2 reads SYDVKM. The germline V and J ends were trimmed by 4 bases and 0 bases, with 16 bases remaining between them. The CDR3 is 17 amino acids. The CDR3 bases are TGTGCCAGCAGTTCGAAGAGTTTCCAATCCTCTGGAAACACCATATATTCT. Residues: CASSSKSFQSSGNTIYS.

About this clonotype: This may arise from a read error, as a much more abundant clone is one base away. Because it lacks the conserved phenylalanine or tryptophan at the end, this CDR3 is likely a read error. The genes are TRBV20-1 and TRBJ2-5, with D perhaps TRBD2 (7 bases). The CDR3 has 12 residues. Germline CDR1 reads DFQATT; CDR2 reads SNEGSKA (reference sequence). The chain's CDR3 is CSASWGRENQYL. The DNA of the CDR3 is TGCAGTGCTAGTTGGGGGCGGGAGAACCAGTACCTC.

As to this clonotype: One junction end does not reproduce the germline sequence, and a read error may be involved. This chain connects TRBV5-6 to TRBJ2-7; no clear D. Germline lookup yields CDR1 SGHDT and CDR2 YYEEEE. This CDR3 has 14 residues. This chain's CDR3 is CACSLPRNSAEQYF. CDR3 in DNA: TGTGCCTGCAGCTTGCCTCGCAACAGTGCTGAGCAGTACTTC.

The chain links TRBV20-1 to TRBJ1-5, with TRBD1 matching 8 bases. This CDR3 is 14 amino acids long. Germline loops: CDR1 DFQATT, CDR2 SNEGSKA (reference sequence). The junction had 16 bases not matched to a gene; V was cut back by 7 bases and J by 11 bases. CDR3 residues: CSVSSGTGHLSQHF. CDR3 nucleotides: TGCAGTGTGTCCTCCGGGACAGGCCATTTGTCCCAGCATTTT.